Listed below are T cell receptor beta chains from one sample, sequenced in a study of OX40 agonist ivuxolimab in advanced cancers. Using immunoSEQ multiplex PCR, the repertoire was profiled, and TCRdb retains in-frame clones only, with some absent. The sample lists almost 70,000 clones, about nine tenths occurring once. Sequencing used CD4+ or CD8+ T cells sorted from blood, obtained in a trial of the OX40 agonist ivuxolimab. Source of these receptors: an adult with an advanced solid tumor such as melanoma, head and neck, liver or kidney cancer. Each CDR3 is given with its conserved first and last residue. D genes are given only for firm matches. Rows may omit the clone size; those that give it use once, few, many or a size class.

15 | NA | NA | TRBJ1-3 | TRBV5-1 | CASSARGGTGNTIYF | TGCGCCAGCAGCGCACGGGGGGGCACTGGAAACACCATATATTTT
17 | NA | NA | TRBJ1-2 | TRBV5-8 | CASSYFGVRPSNYGYTF | TGTGCCAGCAGCTACTTTGGGGTGCGCCCGTCGAACTATGGCTACACCTTC
15 | NA | TRBD1 | TRBJ1-5 | TRBV2 | CASSVTGTEGQPQHF | TGTGCCAGCAGTGTAACCGGGACAGAGGGTCAGCCCCAGCATTTT
15 | NA | NA | TRBJ1-6 | TRBV4-2 | CASSQDHGEASPLHF | TGTGCCAGCAGCCAAGATCACGGGGAAGCTTCACCCCTCCACTTT
14 | once | NA | TRBJ1-3 | TRBV28 | CASRSGHSGNTIYF | TGTGCCAGCAGGTCAGGGCACTCTGGAAACACCATATATTTT
12 | NA | NA | TRBJ2-7 | TRBV12-5 | CASGETGTEQYF | TGTGCTAGTGGAGAAACAGGGACCGAGCAGTACTTC
14 | NA | NA | TRBJ2-7 | TRBV15 | CATSRGQVSHEQYF | TGTGCCACCAGCAGAGGACAGGTCTCCCACGAGCAGTACTTC
14 | NA | NA | TRBJ2-5 | TRBV15 | CATSTRGGGETQYF | TGTGCCACCAGCACCAGAGGGGGGGGAGAGACCCAGTACTTC
13 | NA | TRBD1 | TRBJ2-7 | TRBV7-6 | CASSRDRGYEQYF | TGTGCCAGCAGCAGGGACAGGGGATACGAGCAGTACTTC
14 | NA | NA | TRBJ1-1 | TRBV4-3 | CASSQEGQTSEAFF | TGCGCCAGCAGCCAAGAAGGACAGACCTCTGAAGCTTTCTTT
14 | NA | NA | TRBJ2-7 | TRBV7-9 | CASSLGQSYYEQYF | TGTGCCAGCAGCTTAGGCCAGAGCTACTACGAGCAGTACTTC
18 | NA | NA | TRBJ2-5 | TRBV5-1 | CASSPIPAGTSGQETQYF | TGCGCCAGCAGCCCGATACCAGCGGGGACATCAGGTCAAGAGACCCAGTACTTC
11 | NA | NA | TRBJ1-1 | TRBV6-5 | CASRRLEEAFF | TGTGCCAGCCGAAGGCTGGAAGAAGCTTTCTTT
14 | NA | NA | TRBJ1-1 | TRBV7-2 | CASSPQGADTEAFF | TGTGCCAGCAGCCCACAGGGTGCTGACACTGAAGCTTTCTTT
13 | NA | NA | TRBJ1-4 | TRBV19 | CASTQESYEKLFF | TGTGCCAGTACCCAGGAGAGCTATGAAAAACTGTTTTTT
15 | NA | NA | TRBJ1-5 | TRBV6-6 | CASRPQGGSNQPQHF | TGTGCCAGCAGACCCCAGGGAGGCAGCAATCAGCCCCAGCATTTT
13 | NA | NA | TRBJ2-2 | TRBV7-2 | CASSQTRTGELFF | TGTGCCAGCAGCCAGACCCGCACCGGGGAGCTGTTTTTT
14 | NA | NA | TRBJ1-1 | TRBV5-8 | CASSFIPGSTEAFF | TGTGCCAGCAGCTTTATTCCGGGGAGCACTGAAGCTTTCTTT
16 | NA | TRBD1 | TRBJ1-4 | TRBV7-9 | CASSANRGSTNEKLFF | TGTGCCAGCAGCGCCAACAGGGGTTCAACTAATGAAAAACTGTTTTTT
13 | NA | NA | TRBJ2-7 | TRBV11-2 | CASSLAHSGEQYF | TGTGCCAGCAGCTTAGCGCATTCGGGGGAGCAGTACTTC
14 | NA | NA | TRBJ1-1 | TRBV5-4 | CASSPGRWGTEAFF | TGTGCCAGCAGCCCGGGACGGTGGGGCACTGAAGCTTTCTTT
15 | NA | TRBD1 | TRBJ2-7 | TRBV30 | CAWMKGRQGFYEQYF | TGTGCCTGGATGAAGGGGCGACAGGGGTTTTACGAGCAGTACTTC
13 | NA | NA | TRBJ1-1 | TRBV18 | CASARDRNTEAFF | TGTGCCAGCGCTAGGGATCGGAACACTGAAGCTTTCTTT
14 | NA | NA | TRBJ1-1 | TRBV5-1 | CASSHRGKDTEAFF | TGCGCCAGCAGCCACCGGGGTAAAGACACTGAAGCTTTCTTT
13 | NA | NA | TRBJ2-3 | TRBV7-2 | CASSLERGRKVYF | TGTGCCAGCAGCTTAGAGAGGGGACGCAAGGTATATTTT
14 | NA | TRBD2 | TRBJ2-7 | TRBV29-1 | CSVIRASGNYEQYF | TGCAGCGTTATTAGGGCTAGCGGAAACTACGAGCAGTACTTC
16 | NA | NA | TRBJ2-5 | TRBV5-5 | CASSLSRTPKEETQYF | TGTGCCAGCAGCTTAAGCCGGACCCCAAAGGAAGAGACCCAGTACTTC
15 | NA | TRBD2 | TRBJ2-1 | TRBV9 | CASSVIAGVGNEQFF | TGTGCCAGCAGCGTAATTGCGGGGGTGGGTAATGAGCAGTTCTTC
15 | NA | NA | TRBJ1-1 | TRBV7-9 | CASSLEERKNTEAFF | TGTGCCAGCAGCTTAGAAGAGAGAAAGAACACTGAAGCTTTCTTT
14 | NA | NA | TRBJ1-5 | TRBV7-2 | CASSWSGGNQPQHF | TGTGCCAGCAGCTGGTCCGGGGGGAATCAGCCCCAGCATTTT
14 | NA | NA | TRBJ1-1 | TRBV28 | CASSLPDKNTEAFF | TGTGCCAGCAGTCTTCCGGACAAGAACACTGAAGCTTTCTTT
16 | NA | NA | TRBJ2-3 | TRBV5-4 | CASSLGAGALQDTQYF | TGTGCCAGCAGCTTGGGTGCAGGGGCCCTTCAGGATACGCAGTATTTT
14 | once | NA | TRBJ2-2 | TRBV6-5 | CASSIRPDTGELFF | TGTGCCAGCAGTATTCGACCGGACACCGGGGAGCTGTTTTTT
14 | few | NA | TRBJ1-5 | TRBV7-2 | CASSLRESNQPQHF | TGTGCCAGCAGCCTCCGCGAAAGCAATCAGCCCCAGCATTTT
18 | NA | NA | TRBJ2-5 | TRBV18 | CASSPGSAAGGGQETQYF | TGTGCCAGCTCACCAGGGAGTGCTGCAGGAGGAGGCCAGGAGACCCAGTACTTC
15 | few | NA | TRBJ2-7 | TRBV28 | CASSAPGTAAYEQYF | TGTGCCAGCAGTGCCCCAGGAACCGCAGCCTACGAGCAGTACTTC
12 | NA | NA | TRBJ2-1 | TRBV28 | CASSRGQNEQFF | TGTGCCAGCAGTAGAGGGCAGAATGAGCAGTTCTTC
16 | NA | NA | TRBJ1-2 | TRBV9 | CASSVAPTGVNYGYTF | TGTGCCAGCAGCGTAGCCCCGACAGGCGTTAACTATGGCTACACCTTC
14 | NA | TRBD1 | TRBJ2-1 | TRBV11-3 | CASSTGGSYNEQFF | TGTGCCAGCAGCACAGGGGGCTCCTACAATGAGCAGTTCTTC
16 | NA | NA | TRBJ2-2 | TRBV6-5 | CASSYSEGGNTGELFF | TGTGCCAGCAGTTACTCGGAGGGTGGGAACACCGGGGAGCTGTTTTTT
12 | NA | NA | TRBJ1-2 | TRBV28 | CASSFLVYGYTF | TGTGCCAGCAGTTTCCTAGTGTATGGCTACACCTTC
14 | few | TRBD1 | TRBJ1-2 | TRBV5-5 | CASSLEDRVYGYTF | TGTGCCAGCAGCTTGGAGGACAGGGTCTATGGCTACACCTTC
13 | few | NA | TRBJ1-1 | TRBV30 | CAWRGGLNTEAFF | TGTGCCTGGAGGGGCGGACTGAACACTGAAGCTTTCTTT